Listed below are T cell receptor beta chains from one sample, sequenced in a study of shared clonotypes between healthy human individuals. The data were produced by immunoSEQ multiplex PCR, yet TCRdb's version contains in-frame clones alone and is incomplete. The sample has 950,000 to 1,100,000 clones, approximately 76% seen once. The sequenced material came from memory CD4+ T cells sorted from blood. These receptors were obtained from a man aged 18 to 30 in good health. Each CDR3 is given with its conserved first and last residue. D genes are given only for firm matches. Size tells how often a clone was seen (once, few, many) or the class of an expanded clone, and some rows leave it out.

clone_size,v_call,d_call,j_call,cdr3_nt,cdr3_aa
.,TRBV6-1,TRBD1,TRBJ2-7,TGTGCCAGCAGTAACCTCCGGGACAGGGGAGGCGAGCAGTACTTC,CASSNLRDRGGEQYF
.,TRBV5-6,TRBD1,TRBJ1-5,TGTGCCAGCAGCTTGTCTTGGGTGTTGCCGGGACAGGGCAATCAGCCCCAGCATTTT,CASSLSWVLPGQGNQPQHF
.,TRBV5-1,.,TRBJ2-1,TGCGCCAGCAGCTTGACCAGAGCGGTAACCTACAATGAGCAGTTCTTC,CASSLTRAVTYNEQFF
few,TRBV6-5,.,TRBJ2-2,TGTGCCAGCAGGAAAGGGATGGAGAACACCGGGGAGCTGTTTTTT,CASRKGMENTGELFF
.,TRBV5-1,TRBD1,TRBJ2-3,TGCGCCTGCCGACAGGGCGACACAGATACGCAGTATTTT,CACRQGDTDTQYF
.,TRBV5-1,.,TRBJ2-2,TGCGCCAGCAGGGAGGATTGGACAGCGTCCACCGGGGAGCTGTTTTTT,CASREDWTASTGELFF
.,TRBV9,TRBD2,TRBJ2-3,TGTGCCAGCAGCGCCGCGGGGGTGGGGACGCAGTATTTT,CASSAAGVGTQYF
few,TRBV9,.,TRBJ2-3,TGTGCCAGCAGCGTAAAGGGGGATACGCAGTATTTT,CASSVKGDTQYF
many,TRBV5-1,.,TRBJ2-2,TGCGCCAGCAGGTTATTAGGCATCGCGAACACCGGGGAGCTGTTTTTT,CASRLLGIANTGELFF
.,TRBV5-1,.,TRBJ2-5,TGCGCCAGCTCACCTTTTTCGGGGGCCCAGTACTTC,CASSPFSGAQYF
.,TRBV21-1,.,TRBJ2-7,TGTGCCAGCAGCAACGGGACTAGCGGGAGGATCCGAAACTCCTACGAGCAGTACTTC,CASSNGTSGRIRNSYEQYF
.,TRBV9,.,TRBJ1-6,TGTGCCAGCAGCGTAGACCCAGATAGAAATTCACCCCTCCACTTT,CASSVDPDRNSPLHF